This T cell receptor (beta chain) comes out of a study of shared clonotypes between healthy human individuals. Assay: immunoSEQ multiplex PCR; the TCRdb copy retains only in-frame clones and omits some. The sample includes 800,000 or so clones, around 96% of them seen just once. As defined, naive CD8 cells were CD45RO-negative and positively selected for CCR7, with terminally differentiated effector memory CD45RA+ cells excluded. The CDR3 is 14 amino acids. Germline V gives CDR1 WSHSY, CDR2 SAAADI. V shed 4 bases and J 0 bases; nucleotides not matched to a gene: 3. This chain uses TRBV10-2 with TRBJ2-7; 7 nucleotides match TRBD1. The clonotype comes from a man under 40 in good health. Sequencing was performed on naive CD8+ T cells sorted from blood. CDR3 residues: CASSVAGGSYEQYF. Written as DNA, the CDR3 is TGCGCCAGCAGTGTGGCAGGGGGCTCCTACGAGCAGTACTTC.